This TCR beta chain was captured in a study of vaccination effects on CD4 cells after COVID-19 (dated by TCRdb to 2021 to 2024). About the investigation overall: In the ViraFEST assay, PBMC were stimulated with viral peptide pools, and TCR sequencing was then used to find antigen-specific CD4+ T cell clonotypes based on their expansion. Post-vaccine samples across the study were collected a median of 72 days after the second dose, with a range of 14 to 241. Some 2 million PBMC per well were cultured with approximately 10 ug/ml peptides in IMDM containing approximately 4.7% human AB serum, around 10 IU/ml IL-2 and gentamicin. The study compared SARS-CoV-2 spike-specific CD4+ TCR repertoires before and after mRNA vaccination in COVID-19 convalescent patients and infection-naive vaccine recipients. The full study included approximately nine COVID-19 convalescent patients and a handful of SARS-CoV-2-naive healthy vaccine recipients. The Oncomine TCR Beta short-read assay on an Illumina iSeq 100 was used to sequence cultures from other donors in the study.

The CDR3 runs 15 amino acids, cysteine and phenylalanine included. Only CDR3 DNA remains: 45 bases, in frame from the first base. V gives up 1 base and J gives up 7 bases, and the segment between their germline ends measures 12 bases. Based on the germline V gene, the CDR1 and CDR2 sequences are SGHRS and YFSETQ. The study at large found these results: In healthy vaccine recipients, vaccine-induced clones were almost all SARS-CoV-2 mono-reactive, with only 1 of 255 cross-reactive with common cold coronaviruses. Marked clonal contraction was observed in both infection-induced and vaccine-induced clones at late post-vaccination timepoints, consistent with waning T cell responses. Limitations of the study were the small number of convalescent patients and the absence of early post-infection timepoints.

Receptor amplification or capture employed the immunoSEQ multiplex PCR assay. DNA from the cultured, isolated CD4+ T cells was subjected to TCR beta CDR3 sequencing. On the authors' methods: Non-productive TCR sequences were removed, reads were trimmed to the CDR3 region, and CDR3s of at least 7 amino acids were retained. Antigen-specific clonotypes were identified using the MANAFEST web app by comparison of expansion in peptide wells against reference cultures. Positive clones required FDR<0.05 expansion versus reference and all other wells, odds ratio above 5, and frequency above 0.1% in two replicate wells. A clonotype was called cross-reactive if it was significantly expanded both in SARS-CoV-2 spike wells and in at least one common cold coronavirus spike condition. Using the stringdist R package, CDR3 similarity was measured by Levenshtein distance, and unrooted trees were constructed with ape in R 3.6.1. Here the immuneACCESS table is served through TCRdb, limited to in-frame sequences with V and J called. Missing clones are a known gap in these copies; in checked studies unresolved V genes cover under half, and the rest lacks a known reason. The V and J calls and clone size were taken over from that table, and D and trimming were inferred from the DNA. In all, the sample holds about 73,000 clones, and approximately 73% of those were seen once. Of the sample, less than 2.5% is held by the ten largest clones.

After roughly 11 days of culture, CD4+ T cells were isolated with the EasySep CD4+ T cell isolation kit. Two doses of either the BNT162b2 or the mRNA-1273 mRNA SARS-CoV-2 vaccine were administered to participants. Negative nucleocapsid antibody results before and after vaccination confirmed that the healthy vaccine recipients had no prior SARS-CoV-2 infection. Half of the culture medium was replaced with fresh IL-2-containing medium on days 3 and 7. Unless noted otherwise, every peptide stimulation condition was cultured in triplicate wells. PBMC were separated from whole blood using Ficoll-Paque Plus gradient centrifugation and were then either cryopreserved at -140C or used fresh. Genomic DNA was extracted from cultured CD4+ T cells with the QIAamp micro DNA kit. This clone was seen only a few times. Its antigen is unknown. Base-call qualities are not available, and no considerably larger clone is one nucleotide away.

Here the sequenced sample was CD4+ T cells from PBMCs cultured without peptide, taken after COVID-19 vaccination. The chain is assembled from TRBV5-1 and TRBJ1-6; a weak D assignment points to TRBD1 (5 bases agree). The source is a human donor who received a COVID-19 vaccine. The bases read TGCGCCAGCAGCTTGCCCGGGACTGGAAATTCACCCCTCCACTTT. It is translated as CASSLPGTGNSPLHF. Full variable domain (CDR3 extended with the reference TRBV5-1 and TRBJ1-6 proteins): KAGVTQTPRYLIKTRGQQVTLSCSPISGHRSVSWYQQTPGQGLQFLFEYFSETQRNKGNFPGRFSGRQFSNSRSEMNVSTLELGDSALYLCASSLPGTGNSPLHFGNGTRLTVT.